This entry lists 30 T cell receptor beta chains sequenced from one sample in a study of Tregs in tolerant kidney transplant recipients (dated by TCRdb to about 2019). The library came from the immunoSEQ multiplex PCR assay. TCRdb stores this immuneACCESS table with in-frame sequences only. Part of the clones is absent; in the studies checked, under half of the shortfall reflects unresolved V genes, and no reason is known for the rest. For this sample the table gives 240,000 or so clones, of which 80% to 85% were detected only once. Together, the top ten hold about 0.58% of the sample. Sequencing input: CD4+ T cells from blood. These receptors were collected from a human donor in good health.

V gene TRBV4-2 combines with J gene TRBJ2-2; D may be TRBD1 or TRBD2 (7 bases each). Trimming took 3 bases from V and 0 from J, leaving 17 bases between them. The CDR3 sequence is 18 residues long. From germline, CDR1 is LGHNA and CDR2 YNFKEQ. CDR3 sequence reads: CASSHGGGGSTNTGELFF. CDR3 DNA sequence: TGTGCCAGCAGCCACGGAGGGGGCGGGAGTACGAACACCGGGGAGCTGTTTTTT.

The chain is built from TRBV6-6 and TRBJ2-7; TRBD1 matches 7 bases. CDR1 MNHNY and CDR2 SVGAGI come from the germline V gene (reference sequence). The junction had 3 bases not matched to a gene; V was cut back by 5 bases and J by 2 bases. The CDR3 totals 13 residues. Here the CDR3 reads CASSRDSPYEQYF. CDR3 bases: TGTGCCAGCAGTCGGGACAGCCCCTACGAGCAGTACTTC.

This clone occurred once. The chain uses TRBV30 and TRBJ2-2; 10 positions match TRBD1. J gave up 1 base and V 6 bases, and 2 bases lay outside the gene matches. This CDR3 has 14 amino acids. Germline V CDR1 and CDR2: GTSNPN, SVGIG (reference sequence). DNA of the CDR3: TGTGCCTGCCGGGACAGGGGGAACACCGGGGAGCTGTTTTTT. Residues: CACRDRGNTGELFF.

In this sample, this clone turned up a few times. This sequence joins TRBV6-1 and TRBJ1-2; no definite D call. The CDR3 consists of 12 residues. In germline, CDR1 is MNHNS, CDR2 SASEGT. V was trimmed by 2 bases and J by 4 bases, leaving 5 bases between them. In nucleotides, the CDR3 is TGTGCCAGCAGTGAACACAGCTATGGCTACACCTTC. Its translation is CASSEHSYGYTF.

The chain has TRBV7-6 and TRBJ2-3; D could derive from TRBD1 or TRBD2 (5 bases each). The CDR3 is 15 residues long. The V gene's germline CDR1 is SGHVS and CDR2 FNYEAQ. Deletions cut 2 bases from V and 7 bases from J, with 16 bases between. The CDR3 coding sequence is TGTGCCAGCAGCTTAACCGGGGCCATCTCCCATACGCAGTATTTT. It translates to CASSLTGAISHTQYF.

The table lists this clone with a count of one. V and J are TRBV6-1 and TRBJ1-1; D perhaps matches TRBD1 (5 bases). The germline gives CDR1 MNHNS, CDR2 SASEGT. Between the trimmed V and J ends, which lost 5 bases and 1 base, there was a span of 8 bases. This CDR3 is built from 13 residues. As DNA, the CDR3 is TGTGCCAGCAGTTATCAGGGGAACACTGAAGCTTTCTTT. Amino acids: CASSYQGNTEAFF.

For the CDR3, the DNA is TGTGCCAGTAGCCCCGGACAGGGTCGGACCGGGGAGCTGTTTTTT. Protein: CASSPGQGRTGELFF. The V gene is TRBV19, the J gene TRBJ2-2; 8 bases match TRBD1. Per the germline V gene, CDR1 is LNHDA and CDR2 is SQIVND (reference sequence). The CDR3 extends over 15 amino acids. V lost 6 bases and J lost 5; bases outside the gene matches: 8.

This clone appeared once. The chain couples TRBV30 to TRBJ2-5; 13 positions agree with TRBD2. CDR3 size: 15 residues. After removal of 4 bases from V and 5 bases from J, the junction contained 7 bases not matched to a gene. The germline V gene has CDR1 GTSNPN and CDR2 SVGIG (reference sequence). The CDR3: CAWTTGLAGWETQYF. In DNA form, the CDR3 reads TGTGCCTGGACCACGGGACTAGCGGGGTGGGAGACCCAGTACTTC.

This chain uses TRBV10-3 with TRBJ2-7; possible D gene TRBD1, 6 bases. CDR1 is ENHRY and CDR2 is SYGVKD in the germline V gene. The CDR3 runs 14 residues. The ends were cut back, 2 bases at V and 2 bases at J, with 10 bases in the middle. The CDR3 reads CAISESTGTYEQYF. In DNA form, the CDR3 reads TGTGCCATCAGTGAGAGTACAGGGACCTACGAGCAGTACTTC.

V gene TRBV7-8 combines with J gene TRBJ2-3; D call uncertain. V was pared by 5 bases and J by 5 bases, with 14 bases between. CDR1 is SGHVS and CDR2 is FQNEAQ in the germline V gene. There are 14 residues in the CDR3. The CDR3 nucleotides read TGTGCCAGCAGCCGATCCCGACTGCTAGATACGCAGTATTTT. Its translation: CASSRSRLLDTQYF.

The chain couples TRBV7-2 to TRBJ1-1; possibly TRBD1 for D (5 bases). Trimming shortened V by 6 bases and J by 1 base, and 15 bases separated the two germline ends. CDR1 is SGHTA and CDR2 is FQGNSA in the germline V gene. The CDR3 totals 15 residues. The CDR3 region has the DNA TGTGCCAGCAGTTCACCGGGACTCAAGAACACTGAAGCTTTCTTT. Its protein product is CASSSPGLKNTEAFF.

The V call is TRBV9, the J call TRBJ2-2; 8 nucleotides line up with TRBD2. The CDR3 loop spans 16 amino acids. Unmatched junction bases numbered 5, after V lost 4 bases and J lost 0 bases. Germline values: CDR1 SGDLS, CDR2 YYNGEE. CDR3 coding DNA: TGTGCCAGCAGCCCTCGCGGGGGGCCGAACACCGGGGAGCTGTTTTTT. Residues: CASSPRGGPNTGELFF.

This clone was observed a single time. V is TRBV6-4 and J is TRBJ2-3, with 7 bases lining up with TRBD2. The CDR3 consists of 15 residues. The V gene end was trimmed by 4 bases and the J gene end by 3 bases; junction bases not matched to a gene: 7. The V gene's germline CDR1 is MRHNA and CDR2 SNTAGT. The CDR3 bases are TGTGCCAGCAGTGTGGAGGGAGCGGGAACAGATACGCAGTATTTT. As protein: CASSVEGAGTDTQYF.

The chain uses TRBV6-6 and TRBJ1-1; 7 positions agree with TRBD1. V shed 5 bases, J shed 0 bases, and the junction held 6 bases outside the gene matches. CDR3 size: 15 residues. Germline lookup yields CDR1 MNHNY and CDR2 SVGAGI (reference sequence). CDR3 sequence reads: CASSPGTVMNTEAFF. The DNA of the CDR3 is TGTGCCAGCAGTCCAGGGACAGTCATGAACACTGAAGCTTTCTTT.

This chain connects TRBV4-1 to TRBJ1-3, with D possibly TRBD1 on 5 matching bases. CDR3 length: 15 amino acids. Germline assignment: CDR1 MGHRA and CDR2 YSYEKL. Trimming cost V 1 base and J 2 bases, with 9 bases left between them. The CDR3 DNA is TGCGCCAGCAGCCAAGGTCAGGGCGCTGGAAACACCATATATTTT. Its protein product is CASSQGQGAGNTIYF.

This clone was detected only once. The V call is TRBV6-1, the J call TRBJ1-6, with 8 bases lining up with TRBD1. Germline CDR1 and CDR2: MNHNS and SASEGT. V shed 6 bases, J shed 8 bases, and the junction held 6 bases outside the gene matches. The CDR3 has 14 residues. The CDR3, as DNA: TGTGCCAGCAGGATACCCAGGGGGCATTCACCCCTCCACTTT. Amino acid sequence: CASRIPRGHSPLHF.

This chain connects TRBV6-1 to TRBJ1-2; D gene unclear. V shed 2 bases and J shed 4 bases, with 11 bases lying between them. Germline CDR1 MNHNS, CDR2 SASEGT. The CDR3 totals 14 residues. The CDR3 region has the DNA TGTGCCAGCAGTGAAATAGAAGATCTCTATGGCTACACCTTC. It encodes CASSEIEDLYGYTF.

The rearrangement uses TRBV4-1 and TRBJ2-3; D remains unclear. The ends were cut back, 0 bases at V and 2 bases at J, with 15 bases in the middle. This CDR3 comprises 17 residues. In germline, CDR1 is MGHRA, CDR2 YSYEKL. CDR3 amino acids: CASSQETAPPNTDTQYF. The DNA for the CDR3 is TGCGCCAGCAGCCAAGAAACGGCCCCCCCCAACACAGATACGCAGTATTTT.

The J gene is TRBJ2-7, the V gene TRBV7-6, with D perhaps matching TRBD1 (5 bases). With 4 bases removed from V and 1 base from J, the gap between germline ends came to 8 bases. The CDR3 totals 13 residues. CDR1 and CDR2 from the germline V gene are SGHVS and FNYEAQ. The CDR3 spells CASSWGLSYEQYF. CDR3 sequence (DNA): TGTGCCAGCAGCTGGGGCCTTTCCTACGAGCAGTACTTC. Filled out from reference TRBV7-6 and TRBJ2-7, the complete variable domain reads GAGVSQSPRYKVTKRGQDVALRCDPISGHVSLYWYRQALGQGPEFLTYFNYEAQQDKSGLPNDRFSAERPEGSISTLTIQRTEQRDSAMYRCASSWGLSYEQYFGPGTRLTVT.

V and J are TRBV5-1 and TRBJ1-2; 11 bases agree with TRBD1. Trimming at V came to 0 bases and at J to 6 bases, leaving 4 bases not matched to a gene. Germline CDR1 is SGHRS and CDR2 is YFSETQ. There are 15 residues in the CDR3. The CDR3 reads CASSLGGTGGDGYTF. Here the CDR3 DNA reads TGCGCCAGCAGCTTGGGCGGGACAGGGGGAGATGGCTACACCTTC.

This chain joins TRBV11-2 and TRBJ2-5; D might be TRBD2 (6 bases). The germline gives CDR1 SGHAT, CDR2 FQNNGV. There are 15 residues in the CDR3. Trimming shortened V by 2 bases and J by 4 bases, and 14 bases separated the two germline ends. The CDR3 loop is CASSLSLGGGETQYF. In DNA form, the CDR3 reads TGTGCCAGCAGCTTAAGTCTCGGGGGAGGAGAGACCCAGTACTTC.

The chain couples TRBV11-2 to TRBJ1-3; 9 bases align to TRBD1. J gave up 8 bases and V 5 bases, and 10 bases lay outside the gene matches. Looked up from germline, CDR1 is SGHAT and CDR2 is FQNNGV. The CDR3 runs to 15 residues. CDR3 in amino acids: CASSTHRGRGYTIYF. The CDR3 coding sequence is TGTGCCAGCAGCACTCACAGGGGGCGCGGGTACACCATATATTTT.

CDR3 residues: CASSLGTGEEAFF. The DNA of the CDR3 is TGCGCCAGCAGTCTCGGGACAGGGGAAGAAGCTTTCTTT. The chain carries TRBV23-1 and TRBJ1-1; 10 bases match TRBD1. TRBV23-1 is an ORF, and what it does is uncertain. J lost 8 bases, V lost 4 bases, and 4 bases had no gene match. The CDR3 totals 13 residues.

The genes are TRBV6-1 and TRBJ1-1; 7 positions agree with TRBD1. This CDR3 region has 14 residues. Germline assignment: CDR1 MNHNS and CDR2 SASEGT. With 5 bases clipped from V and 0 bases from J, the junction kept 3 bases outside the gene matches. The DNA for the CDR3 is TGTGCCAGCAGTTTGGGACAGCTGAACACTGAAGCTTTCTTT. It translates to CASSLGQLNTEAFF.

The chain has TRBV7-9 and TRBJ2-2; 9 bases agree with TRBD2. The V and J ends lost 1 base and 10 bases, in that order; junction bases with no gene match: 13. In germline, CDR1 is SEHNR, CDR2 FQNEAQ (reference sequence). The CDR3 consists of 17 residues. In DNA form, the CDR3 reads TGTGCCAGCAGCTTAGTAGGGGGACTAGCCATAGATCCGGAGCTGTTTTTT. Protein: CASSLVGGLAIDPELFF.

This chain uses TRBV7-9 with TRBJ2-1; 7 bases fit TRBD1. Per germline, CDR1 SEHNR and CDR2 FQNEAQ (reference sequence). Germline trimming cut 4 bases from V and 0 bases from J; bases unmatched to any gene: 6. The CDR3 loop spans 16 amino acids. The CDR3 reads CASSSWTGFSYNEQFF. The CDR3 nucleotides read TGTGCCAGCAGCTCATGGACAGGATTCTCCTACAATGAGCAGTTCTTC.

The chain is built from TRBV5-1 and TRBJ2-7; a possible D gene is TRBD1 (7 bases). Germline CDR1 is SGHRS and CDR2 is YFSETQ. This CDR3 has 15 amino acids. V was clipped by 6 bases and J by 3 bases, with 19 bases between them. The CDR3 loop is CASKAGQNGLYEQYF. The DNA of the CDR3 is TGCGCCAGCAAGGCGGGACAGAACGGGCTCTACGAGCAGTACTTC. The full variable domain, completed using reference TRBV5-1 and TRBJ2-7, is KAGVTQTPRYLIKTRGQQVTLSCSPISGHRSVSWYQQTPGQGLQFLFEYFSETQRNKGNFPGRFSGRQFSNSRSEMNVSTLELGDSALYLCASKAGQNGLYEQYFGPGTRLTVT.

The CDR3 protein is CASSPNRGEENTIYF. CDR3 coding DNA: TGTGCCAGCTCACCTAACAGGGGTGAAGAAAACACCATATATTTT. This rearrangement joins TRBV18 to TRBJ1-3, with 7 bases fitting TRBD1. The CDR3 has 15 residues. The junction had 8 bases not matched to a gene; V was cut back by 3 bases and J by 6 bases. Germline CDR1 is KGHSH and CDR2 is LQKENI. Full variable domain (remainder filled in from reference TRBV18 and TRBJ1-3): NAGVMQNPRHLVRRRGQEARLRCSPMKGHSHVYWYRQLPEEGLKFMVYLQKENIIDESGMPKERFSAEFPKEGPSILRIQQVVRGDSAAYFCASSPNRGEENTIYFGEGSWLTVV.

Of note for this clone: Other DNA sequences from this sample encode an identical CDR3 as well. The chain carries TRBV9 and TRBJ1-1; D remains ambiguous. The CDR3 contains 14 residues. V was trimmed by 0 bases and J by 0 bases, leaving 6 bases between them. Germline V gene sequence: CDR1 SGDLS, CDR2 YYNGEE. This CDR3 is CASSVGQMNTEAFF. As DNA, the CDR3 is TGTGCCAGCAGCGTAGGGCAGATGAACACTGAAGCTTTCTTT.

The chain links TRBV7-3 to TRBJ1-1; weak D call: TRBD1 (6 bases). Germline CDR1 is SGHTA and CDR2 is FQGTGA. The V gene lost 5 bases and the J gene lost 2 bases, with 9 bases spanning the gap. This CDR3 region has 13 residues. In DNA, the CDR3 is TGTGCCAGCAGCCTGGACAGTAACACTGAAGCTTTCTTT. It yields the protein CASSLDSNTEAFF. Based on the CDR3 plus reference TRBV7-3 and TRBJ1-1, the full variable domain is GAGVSQTPSNKVTEKGKYVELRCDPISGHTALYWYRQSLGQGPEFLIYFQGTGAADDSGLPNDRFFAVRPEGSVSTLKIQRTERGDSAVYLCASSLDSNTEAFFGQGTRLTVV.